These T cell receptor beta chains were read from a single sample in a study of blood T cells in healthy people across ages. TCRdb reprocessed the 5' RACE reads with MiXCR, giving one entry per CDR3 protein. Here the sample spans 700,000 or so distinct CDR3 sequences, roughly 41% being singletons. Material for sequencing was blood. Source of these receptors: a man older than 75 in good health. CDR3s include the opening cysteine and the closing phenylalanine or tryptophan. The D gene is left open where the match is weak. For some rows the clone size is stated as once, few or many, or as a class when expanded; others skip it.

v_call,clone_size,d_call,j_call,cdr3_aa,cdr3_nt
TRBV4-1,many,NA,TRBJ1-4,CASSPDEKLFF,TGCGCCAGCAGCCCGGATGAAAAACTGTTTTTT
TRBV5-1,NA,NA,TRBJ2-5,CASSRQEAGVGETQYF,TGCGCCAGCAGCCGACAAGAGGCAGGGGTCGGGGAGACCCAGTACTTC
TRBV15,few,NA,TRBJ2-3,CATSRRSPGEDTQYF,TGTGCCACCAGCAGAAGGAGCCCCGGAGAGGATACGCAGTATTTT
TRBV4-1,once,TRBD2,TRBJ2-1,CASSPLIAGLSYNEQFF,TGCGCCAGCAGCCCTCTGATAGCGGGCCTCTCCTACAATGAGCAGTTCTTC
TRBV7-2,NA,TRBD1,TRBJ1-6,CASRSGTGASPLHF,TGTGCCAGCAGATCCGGGACAGGGGCTTCACCCCTCCACTTT
TRBV25-1,NA,TRBD1,TRBJ1-1,CAGSDAGQSMNTEAFF,TGTGCCGGCAGTGACGCGGGACAGAGCATGAACACTGAAGCTTTCTTT
TRBV29-1,many,NA,TRBJ1-2,CSVGHPEDGYTF,TGCAGCGTTGGACACCCAGAAGATGGCTACACCTTC
TRBV24-1,NA,NA,TRBJ2-1,CATTRPGDNEQFF,TGTGCCACCACCCGACCGGGAGACAATGAGCAGTTCTTC
TRBV4-2,NA,NA,TRBJ2-1,CASSQGGYEQFF,TGTGCCAGCAGCCAAGGGGGGTACGAGCAGTTCTTC
TRBV7-2,many,NA,TRBJ2-5,CASSLRGRGETQYF,TGTGCCAGCAGCTTGAGGGGGAGGGGAGAGACCCAGTACTTC
TRBV20-1,NA,TRBD1,TRBJ1-1,CSASRQGNTEAFF,TGCAGTGCTAGTCGACAGGGAAACACTGAAGCTTTCTTT
TRBV29-1,NA,NA,TRBJ2-7,CSAELYNEQYF,TGCAGCGCAGAGCTTTACAATGAGCAGTACTTC
TRBV5-1,NA,NA,TRBJ2-5,CASSLRAEETQYF,TGCGCCAGCAGCTTGAGGGCCGAGGAGACCCAGTACTTC
TRBV29-1,NA,NA,TRBJ1-1,CSVASANTEAFF,TGCAGCGTTGCGTCCGCGAACACTGAAGCTTTCTTT
TRBV28,NA,NA,TRBJ2-5,CASTPNGETQYF,TGTGCCAGCACCCCTAATGGGGAGACCCAGTACTTC
TRBV5-1,NA,NA,TRBJ2-4,CASSLGQAANIQYF,TGCGCCAGCAGCTTGGGACAGGCCGCCAACATTCAGTACTTC